The following is a T cell receptor beta chain sequence with its context. Profiling relied on immunoSEQ multiplex PCR, and the TCRdb table lists in-frame clones only, not all of them. The data show 60,000 to 90,000 clones, with 95% to 98% seen just once and 0.18% held by the top ten. The sample comes from a study of technical replicates of blood from a handful of donors. This receptor was obtained from a human donor in good health. Source material: T cells isolated from PBMCs.

CDR3 loop: CASSSFAGREIQPQHF. As DNA, the CDR3 is TGTGCCAGCAGCTCCTTCGCGGGGCGTGAGATACAGCCCCAGCATTTT. The chain uses TRBV7-9 and TRBJ1-5, with TRBD1 as a possible D gene (5 bases). This CDR3 region has 16 residues. CDR1 is SEHNR and CDR2 is FQNEAQ in the germline V gene (reference sequence). Deletions cut 4 bases from V and 7 bases from J, with 20 bases between. The whole variable domain, filled in from reference TRBV7-9 and TRBJ1-5, reads DTGVSQNPRHKITKRGQNVTFRCDPISEHNRLYWYRQTLGQGPEFLTYFQNEAQLEKSRLLSDRFSAERPKGSFSTLEIQRTEQGDSAMYLCASSSFAGREIQPQHFGDGTRLSIL.